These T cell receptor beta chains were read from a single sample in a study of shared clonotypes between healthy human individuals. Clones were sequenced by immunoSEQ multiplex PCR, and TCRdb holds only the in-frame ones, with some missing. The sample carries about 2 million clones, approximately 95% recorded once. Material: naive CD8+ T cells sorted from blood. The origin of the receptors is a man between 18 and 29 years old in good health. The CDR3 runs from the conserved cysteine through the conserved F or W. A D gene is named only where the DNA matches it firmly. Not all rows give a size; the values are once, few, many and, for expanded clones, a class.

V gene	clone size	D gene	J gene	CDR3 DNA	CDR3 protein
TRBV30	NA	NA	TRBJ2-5	TGTGCCTGGACACGGGTGGGGCTACAAGAGACCCAGTACTTC	CAWTRVGLQETQYF
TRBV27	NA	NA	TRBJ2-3	TGTGCCAGCAGTTTGGGCGTCACAGATACGCAGTATTTT	CASSLGVTDTQYF
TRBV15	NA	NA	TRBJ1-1	TGTGCCACCAGCAGACTTATAGACAGACTGAACACTGAAGCTTTCTTT	CATSRLIDRLNTEAFF
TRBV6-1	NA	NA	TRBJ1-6	TGTGCCAGCAGTGAATCGCATGCGGGTTTGGGTTCACCCCTCCACTTT	CASSESHAGLGSPLHF
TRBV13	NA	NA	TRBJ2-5	TGTGCCAGCAGCTCGGACAGAAGACAAGAGACCCAGTACTTC	CASSSDRRQETQYF
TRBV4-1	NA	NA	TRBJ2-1	TGCGCCAGCGCGAGGGGGTACAATGAGCAGTTCTTC	CASARGYNEQFF
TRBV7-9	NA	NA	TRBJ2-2	TGTGCCAGCATTCCTTTGGGGCGGGACCCATACACCGGGGAGCTGTTTTTT	CASIPLGRDPYTGELFF
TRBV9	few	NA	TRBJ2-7	TGTGCCAGCAGCGTAGGCAGTTCCTACGAGCAGTACTTC	CASSVGSSYEQYF
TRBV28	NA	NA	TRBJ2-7	TGTGCCAGCAGTGGCACAGGGACCGCCTACGAGCAGTACTTC	CASSGTGTAYEQYF
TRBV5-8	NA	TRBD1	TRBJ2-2	TGTGCCAGCAGAACCGGGACAGCGAACACCGGGGAGCTGTTTTTT	CASRTGTANTGELFF
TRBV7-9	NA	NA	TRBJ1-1	TGTGCCAGCCGTGGACTGGGCGGGACACTGAACACTGAAGCTTTCTTT	CASRGLGGTLNTEAFF
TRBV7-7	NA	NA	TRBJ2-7	TGTGCTAGCAGCTTAGGCCTGGGCTACGAGCAGTACTTC	CASSLGLGYEQYF
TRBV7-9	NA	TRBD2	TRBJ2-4	TGTGCCAGCAGCTATATCGTTAGCGGGGGGGCCCTAGCCAAAAACATTCAGTACTTC	CASSYIVSGGALAKNIQYF
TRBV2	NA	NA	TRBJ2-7	TGTGCCAGCAGCGAGGAGCCGGGATACTACGAGCAGTACTTC	CASSEEPGYYEQYF
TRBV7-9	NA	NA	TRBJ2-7	TGTGCCAGCAGCTTAAGTTTGAACAGCTACGAGCAGTACTTC	CASSLSLNSYEQYF
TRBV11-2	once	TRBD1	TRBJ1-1	TGTGCCAGCAGTCAGTCCGGGGACAGACTGAACACTGAAGCTTTCTTT	CASSQSGDRLNTEAFF
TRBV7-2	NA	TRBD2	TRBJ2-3	TGTGCCAGCCAAGGGGTCGGGGGACTAGCGTACACAGATACGCAGTATTTT	CASQGVGGLAYTDTQYF
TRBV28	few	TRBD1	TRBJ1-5	TGTGCCAGCAGTTCTGGACAGGCTTATCAGCCCCAGCATTTT	CASSSGQAYQPQHF
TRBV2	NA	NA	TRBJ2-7	TGTGCCAGCAAGATGACAGAGGGCTACGAGCAGTACTTC	CASKMTEGYEQYF
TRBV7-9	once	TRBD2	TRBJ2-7	TGTGCCAGCAGCATAACTAGCGGGGGAGCCTACGAGCAGTACTTC	CASSITSGGAYEQYF
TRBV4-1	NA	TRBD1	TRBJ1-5	TGCGCCAGCAGCATGGACAGGCTGAGTCAGCCCCAGCATTTT	CASSMDRLSQPQHF
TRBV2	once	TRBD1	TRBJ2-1	TGTGCCAGCAGCCAGTCCCGGGACAGGGTGGGGAATGAGCAGTTCTTC	CASSQSRDRVGNEQFF
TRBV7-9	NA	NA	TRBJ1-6	TGTGCCAGCAGACGGGAGGATTCACCCCTCCACTTT	CASRREDSPLHF
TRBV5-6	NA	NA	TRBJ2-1	TGTGCCAGCAGCTTGCAAGGAGTCAATGAGCAGTTCTTC	CASSLQGVNEQFF
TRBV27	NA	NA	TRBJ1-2	TGTGCCAGCAGTTTAGATGGGGGCTTTGGCTACACCTTC	CASSLDGGFGYTF
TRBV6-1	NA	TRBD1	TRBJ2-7	TGTGCCACCCTTGTAGGACAGGGCCACTACGAGCAGTACTTC	CATLVGQGHYEQYF